The clone carrying this T cell receptor (beta chain) has at least ten counts. This sample was taken from a study of T cells in Graves' hyperthyroidism and ophthalmopathy. Trimming stripped 2 bases from V and 3 bases from J, with 11 bases between. The CDR3 contains 14 residues. CDR1 and CDR2 from the germline V gene are MNHEY and SMNVEV (reference sequence). RNA transcripts yielded amplified TCR beta CDR3 regions. The TCR CDR3 first-round RT-PCR relied on the HTBI primer set. TCRdb redid the calling of the multiplex PCR reads with MiXCR, one entry per CDR3 protein. Of hundreds of thousands of distinct CDR3 sequences in the sample, 24% were seen once.

Material for sequencing was blood. This chain links TRBV27 with TRBJ2-7, with a weak D call TRBD1 (6 bases). This clonotype was obtained from a woman aged 25 to 39 with Graves' ophthalmopathy. CDR3: CASSLGDKLYEQYF. The CDR3 bases are TGTGCCAGCAGTTTAGGGGACAAACTCTACGAGCAGTACTTC.